The rows below give T cell receptor beta chains drawn from one sample of a study of regulatory T cells in long-lasting Graves disease. Each CDR3 protein is one row after TCRdb ran MiXCR on the multiplex PCR reads. Among hundreds of thousands of distinct CDR3 sequences listed, 16% were seen once. These data were also filed under a second study, of T cells in Graves' hyperthyroidism and ophthalmopathy.

The material was peripheral blood mononuclear cells (PBMCs), obtained at new diagnosis, from a patient treated with antithyroid drugs. Every receptor here comes from a woman in her twenties or thirties with Graves disease. Both conserved end residues are part of each CDR3. D genes are given only for firm matches. Size is omitted from some rows. Given values are once, few, many or a class for expanded clones.

TRBJ1-2,TRBV12-3/TRBV12-4,-,many,TGTGCCAGCAGTCCAACTGGAGGGGTGAGGGGCTACACCTTC,CASSPTGGVRGYTF
TRBJ1-5,TRBV28,-,many,TGTGCCAGCATCACCCACACAAATCAGCCCCAGCATTTT,CASITHTNQPQHF
TRBJ2-7,TRBV15,TRBD1,-,TGTGCCACCAGCAGACTACAGGGGGGCGTGGGGGAGCAGTACTTC,CATSRLQGGVGEQYF
TRBJ2-7,TRBV2,-,many,TGTGCCAGCAGGGGGACATGGGGTGCATCGCACGAGCAGTACTTC,CASRGTWGASHEQYF
TRBJ2-7,TRBV7-8,TRBD1,many,TGTGCCAGCAGCTTGGGGACAGTCAAATACGAGCAGTACTTC,CASSLGTVKYEQYF
TRBJ1-1,TRBV30,-,few,TGTGCCTGGACTCATTTTTTTGAGGGGGACACTGAAGCTTTCTTT,CAWTHFFEGDTEAFF
TRBJ2-3,TRBV7-9,-,many,TGTGCCAGCAGCTTACTGGGAGTCACAGATACGCAGTATTTT,CASSLLGVTDTQYF
TRBJ2-7,TRBV9,-,few,TGTGCCAGCAGCGTCCTTCCGGCAAACGGCGAGCAGTACTTC,CASSVLPANGEQYF
TRBJ2-5,TRBV10-3,-,many,TGTGCCATCAGGACGGAGACAGCAGAGACCCAGTACTTC,CAIRTETAETQYF
TRBJ1-5,TRBV20-1,-,few,TGCAGTGCTATCTCGAACAGGAACCCCAATCAGCCCCAGCATTTT,CSAISNRNPNQPQHF